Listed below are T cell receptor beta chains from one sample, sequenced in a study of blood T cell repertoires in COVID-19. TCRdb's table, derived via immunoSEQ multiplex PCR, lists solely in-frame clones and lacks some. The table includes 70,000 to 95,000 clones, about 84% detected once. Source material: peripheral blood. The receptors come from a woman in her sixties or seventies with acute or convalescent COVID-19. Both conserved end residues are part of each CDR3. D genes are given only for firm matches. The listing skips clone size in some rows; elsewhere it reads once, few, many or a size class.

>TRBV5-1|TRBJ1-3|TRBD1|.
CASRDNRGENTIYF
TGCGCCAGCAGGGATAACAGGGGTGAGAACACCATATATTTT
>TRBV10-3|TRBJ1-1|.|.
CATSGGGEAFF
TGTGCCACGTCGGGGGGTGGGGAAGCTTTCTTT
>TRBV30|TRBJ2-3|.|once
CAWSARGRTDTQYF
TGTGCCTGGAGTGCCCGCGGCCGCACAGATACGCAGTATTTT
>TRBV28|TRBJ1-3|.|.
CASSLPLAGASGNTIYF
TGTGCCAGCAGTCTCCCTTTGGCAGGGGCCTCTGGAAACACCATATATTTT
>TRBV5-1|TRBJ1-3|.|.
CASSLEVGAGNTIYF
TGCGCCAGCAGCTTGGAGGTAGGGGCCGGAAACACCATATATTTT
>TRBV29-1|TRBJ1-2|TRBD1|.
CSVVGGQGYDNYGYTF
TGCAGCGTTGTCGGGGGACAGGGATACGATAACTATGGCTACACCTTC
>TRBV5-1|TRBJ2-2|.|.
CASSLIRGNTGELFF
TGCGCCAGCAGCTTGATCCGGGGGAACACCGGGGAGCTGTTTTTT
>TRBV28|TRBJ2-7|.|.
CASKFRRLNYEQYF
TGTGCCAGCAAATTCCGGCGGTTGAACTACGAGCAGTACTTC
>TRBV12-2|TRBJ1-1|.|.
CASRFITRGGGWMAEAFF
TGTGCAAGTCGCTTTATTACAAGAGGGGGTGGGTGGATGGCTGAAGCTTTCTTT
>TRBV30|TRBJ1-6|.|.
CAWSQKGVLSVRRSPLHF
TGTGCCTGGAGTCAAAAAGGGGTGTTGTCTGTCCGTCGTTCACCCCTCCACTTT
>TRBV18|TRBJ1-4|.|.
CASSSPRQNANEKLFF
TGTGCCAGCTCATCACCCAGACAGAACGCTAATGAAAAACTGTTTTTT
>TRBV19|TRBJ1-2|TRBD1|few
CASSNLGTDGGYTF
TGTGCCAGTAGTAACCTAGGGACAGACGGTGGCTACACCTTC
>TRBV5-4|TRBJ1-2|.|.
CASSVEATYGYTF
TGTGCCAGCAGCGTTGAAGCCACCTATGGCTACACCTTC
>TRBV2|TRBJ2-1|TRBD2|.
CASSLTRTSGGMNEQFF
TGTGCCAGCAGCCTCACCCGGACTAGCGGGGGGATGAATGAGCAGTTCTTC
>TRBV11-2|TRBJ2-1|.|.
CASSFVTPQGGRYNEQFF
TGTGCCAGCAGCTTCGTGACCCCGCAGGGGGGCAGGTACAATGAGCAGTTCTTC
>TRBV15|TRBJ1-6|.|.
CATSRDLTLSLHF
TGTGCCACCAGCAGAGATCTTACTCTATCCCTCCACTTT
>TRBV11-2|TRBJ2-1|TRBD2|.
CASSIALSRGGLNEQFF
TGTGCCAGCAGCATAGCCCTCAGCCGGGGAGGGTTGAATGAGCAGTTCTTC
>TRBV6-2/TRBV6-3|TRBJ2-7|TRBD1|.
CASSLGQEHDEQYF
TGTGCCAGCAGCCTGGGACAGGAGCACGACGAGCAGTACTTC
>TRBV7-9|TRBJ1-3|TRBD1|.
CASSLGQAVSGNTIYF
TGTGCCAGCAGCCTAGGACAGGCTGTCTCTGGAAACACCATATATTTT
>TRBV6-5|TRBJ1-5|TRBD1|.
CASSYNGDRVRQPQHF
TGTGCCAGCAGTTACAACGGAGACAGGGTACGCCAGCCCCAGCATTTT
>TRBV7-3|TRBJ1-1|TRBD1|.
CASSLTVIEGQGNTEAFF
TGTGCCAGCAGCTTAACTGTAATTGAAGGACAGGGGAACACTGAAGCTTTCTTT
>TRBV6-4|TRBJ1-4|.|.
CASPRGLGGRRKLFF
TGTGCCAGCCCGAGAGGATTGGGCGGGCGTCGAAAACTGTTTTTT
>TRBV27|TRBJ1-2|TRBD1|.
CASSDRGRGYGYTF
TGTGCCAGCAGTGACAGGGGGAGGGGCTATGGCTACACCTTC
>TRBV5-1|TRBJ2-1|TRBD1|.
CASSPDRAREQFF
TGCGCCAGCAGCCCGGACAGGGCCAGGGAGCAGTTCTTC
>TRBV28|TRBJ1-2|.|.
CASTPGGQACTF
TGTGCCAGCACCCCGGGGGGACAAGCGTGCACCTTC
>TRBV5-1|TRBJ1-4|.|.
CASSLGDRHEKLFF
TGCGCCAGCAGCTTGGGAGACAGGCATGAAAAACTGTTTTTT
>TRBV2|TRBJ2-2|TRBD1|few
CASIGDRTDTGELFF
TGTGCCAGCATTGGGGACAGGACGGACACCGGGGAGCTGTTTTTT
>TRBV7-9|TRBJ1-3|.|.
CASSPSYGVSTIYF
TGTGCCAGCAGCCCCTCCTACGGTGTAAGCACCATATATTTT
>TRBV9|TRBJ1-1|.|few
CASSVASNTEAFF
TGTGCCAGCAGCGTAGCTTCGAACACTGAAGCTTTCTTT
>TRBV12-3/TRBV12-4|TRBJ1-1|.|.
CASSLGGRAEAFF
TGTGCCAGCAGTTTAGGGGGGCGGGCTGAAGCTTTCTTT
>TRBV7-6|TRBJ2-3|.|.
CASSLAATDTQYF
TGTGCCAGCAGCTTAGCGGCCACAGATACGCAGTATTTT
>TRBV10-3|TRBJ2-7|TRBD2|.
CAISEGTSGAYEQYF
TGTGCCATCAGTGAGGGAACTAGCGGGGCCTACGAGCAGTACTTC
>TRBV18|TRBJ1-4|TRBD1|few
CASSSTGGLEKLFF
TGTGCCAGCTCGTCCACAGGGGGCCTTGAAAAACTGTTTTTT
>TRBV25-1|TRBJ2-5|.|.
CASSEYTGTETQYF
TGTGCCAGCAGTGAATATACAGGGACAGAGACCCAGTACTTC
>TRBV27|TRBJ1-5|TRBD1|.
CASSAAGGGNQPQHF
TGTGCCAGCAGTGCAGCAGGGGGCGGCAATCAGCCCCAGCATTTT
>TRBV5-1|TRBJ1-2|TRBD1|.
CASSPDRARHPNYGYTF
TGCGCCAGCAGCCCGGACAGGGCTAGACACCCTAACTATGGCTACACCTTC
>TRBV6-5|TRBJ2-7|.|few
CASSYSTGVWSEQYF
TGTGCCAGCAGTTACTCAACAGGCGTCTGGTCCGAGCAGTACTTC
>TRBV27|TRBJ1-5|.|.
CASSFRGHSNQPQHF
TGTGCCAGCAGTTTTCGGGGACATAGCAATCAGCCCCAGCATTTT
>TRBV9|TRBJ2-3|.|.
CASSVATGSTDTQYF
TGTGCCAGCAGCGTAGCAACAGGGAGCACAGATACGCAGTATTTT
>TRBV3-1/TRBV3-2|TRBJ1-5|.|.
CASSPSGGQPQHF
TGTGCCAGCAGCCCAAGCGGGGGACAGCCCCAGCATTTT
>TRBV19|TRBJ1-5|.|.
CASSTTHRTVNQPQHF
TGTGCCAGTAGCACCACGCACCGGACAGTAAATCAGCCCCAGCATTTT
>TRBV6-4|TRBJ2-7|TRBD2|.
CASSVAGTSATKLSYEQYF
TGTGCCAGCAGTGTTGCCGGGACTAGCGCCACCAAACTTTCCTACGAGCAGTACTTC
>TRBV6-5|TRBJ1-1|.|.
CASSPDWRNTEAFF
TGTGCCAGCAGTCCGGACTGGAGAAACACTGAAGCTTTCTTT
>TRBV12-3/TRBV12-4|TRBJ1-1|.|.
CASRSQGNTEAFF
TGTGCCAGCAGGTCACAGGGTAACACTGAAGCTTTCTTT
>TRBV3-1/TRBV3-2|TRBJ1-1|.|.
CASSQEGARGTEAFF
TGTGCCAGCAGCCAAGAGGGGGCGCGAGGCACTGAAGCTTTCTTT
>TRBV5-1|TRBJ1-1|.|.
CASSLEPGVDAEAFF
TGCGCCAGCAGCTTGGAACCAGGGGTTGACGCTGAAGCTTTCTTT
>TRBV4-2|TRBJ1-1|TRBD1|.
CASSQVGGQGENTEAFF
TGTGCCAGCAGCCAAGTAGGGGGACAGGGGGAGAACACTGAAGCTTTCTTT
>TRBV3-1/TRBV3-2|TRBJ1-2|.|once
CASSPAAGSYYGYTF
TGTGCCAGCAGCCCGGCGGCAGGGTCATACTATGGCTACACCTTC
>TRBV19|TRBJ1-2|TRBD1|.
CASSIRQGSSTFNYGYTF
TGTGCCAGTAGTATCCGACAGGGGTCCTCCACTTTTAACTATGGCTACACCTTC
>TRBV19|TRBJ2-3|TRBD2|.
CASSIEGGLVSRAQYF
TGTGCCAGTAGTATAGAGGGTGGACTAGTTTCGCGGGCGCAGTATTTT
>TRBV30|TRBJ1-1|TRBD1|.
CAWRRDRITEAFF
TGTGCCTGGAGAAGGGACAGAATCACTGAAGCTTTCTTT
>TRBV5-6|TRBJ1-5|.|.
CASSLTFPPPGGVDQPQHF
TGTGCCAGCAGCTTGACTTTCCCCCCGCCGGGGGGGGTTGATCAGCCCCAGCATTTT
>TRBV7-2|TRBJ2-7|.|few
CASSLGHLYEQYF
TGTGCCAGCAGCTTGGGACACCTCTACGAGCAGTACTTC
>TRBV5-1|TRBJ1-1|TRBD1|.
CASSLAYRGRNTEAFF
TGCGCCAGCAGCTTGGCCTACAGGGGGCGGAACACTGAAGCTTTCTTT